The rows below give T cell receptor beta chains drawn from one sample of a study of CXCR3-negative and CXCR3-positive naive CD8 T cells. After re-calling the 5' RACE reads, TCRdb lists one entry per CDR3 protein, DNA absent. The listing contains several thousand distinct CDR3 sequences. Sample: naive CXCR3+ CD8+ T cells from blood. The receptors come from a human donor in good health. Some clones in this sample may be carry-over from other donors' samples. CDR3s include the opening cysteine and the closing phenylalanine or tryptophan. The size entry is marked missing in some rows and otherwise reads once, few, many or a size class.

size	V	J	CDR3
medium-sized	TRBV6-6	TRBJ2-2	CASSYSGQGAFGELFF
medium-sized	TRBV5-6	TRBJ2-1	CASSLEMPGNEQFF
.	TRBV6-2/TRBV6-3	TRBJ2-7	CASSRAALAEDTPYEQYF
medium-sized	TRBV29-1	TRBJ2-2	CSVVSGATGELFF
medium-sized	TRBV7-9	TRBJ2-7	CASSVPRSGGAGEQYF
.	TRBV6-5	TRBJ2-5	CASSYSVRGSQETQYF
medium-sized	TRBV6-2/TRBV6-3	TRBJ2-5	CASSPRAYQETQYF
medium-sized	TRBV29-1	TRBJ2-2	CSVGQANTGELFF
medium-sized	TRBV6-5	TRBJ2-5	CASSSTDYQETQYF
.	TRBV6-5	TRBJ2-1	CASSYSSGLVGEQFF
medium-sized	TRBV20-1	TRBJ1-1	CSARDVDGIMNTEAFF
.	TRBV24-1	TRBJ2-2	CATSDRAGNTGELFF
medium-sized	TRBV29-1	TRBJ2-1	CSVVQDGEQFF
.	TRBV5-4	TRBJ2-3	CASRDSSTDTQYF
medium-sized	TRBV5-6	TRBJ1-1	CASSLGLNEAFF
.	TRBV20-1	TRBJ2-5	CGGCCSQETQYF
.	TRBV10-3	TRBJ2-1	CAISESETSYEQFF
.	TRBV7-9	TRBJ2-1	CASSSTKDLAGNEQFF
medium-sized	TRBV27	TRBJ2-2	CASSLLAGGPIGTGELFF
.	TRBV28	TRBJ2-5	CASSLSTSGAEETQYF
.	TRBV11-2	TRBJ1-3	CASSFLTPGNTIYF
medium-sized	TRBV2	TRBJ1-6	CASKQDRGGSPLHF
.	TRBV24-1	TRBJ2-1	CATSDLGLAGYNEQFF
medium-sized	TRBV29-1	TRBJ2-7	CSVGGGYEQYF
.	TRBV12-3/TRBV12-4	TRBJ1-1	CASRAPYTEAFF
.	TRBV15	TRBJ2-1	CATSRGGAYNEQFF
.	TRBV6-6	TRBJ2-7	CASSFGGGLPYEQYF
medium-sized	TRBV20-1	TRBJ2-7	CSARASAGVHYEQYF
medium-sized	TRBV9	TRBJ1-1	CASSEPPGTEAFF
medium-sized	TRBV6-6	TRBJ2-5	CASSYATGIVTQYF
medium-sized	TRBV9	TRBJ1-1	CASSVGSSGLPSGAFF
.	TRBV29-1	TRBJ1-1	CSVEDSYTEAFF
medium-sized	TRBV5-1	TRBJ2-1	CASSLEANEQFF
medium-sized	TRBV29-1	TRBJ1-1	CSVGAGRGTEAFF
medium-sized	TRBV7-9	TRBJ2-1	CASSPSGMDEQFF
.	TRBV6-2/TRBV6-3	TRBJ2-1	CATESGGPHRSSYNEQFF
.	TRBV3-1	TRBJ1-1	CASSQVMQGRKNTEAFF
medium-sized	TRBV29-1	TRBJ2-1	CSEGTGDYNEQFF
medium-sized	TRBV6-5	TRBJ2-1	CASRLREEWPNEQFF
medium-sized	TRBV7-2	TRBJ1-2	CASSLAEESYYGYTF
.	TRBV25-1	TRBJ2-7	CASRRALNEQYF
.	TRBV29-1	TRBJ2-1	CSAPQENNEQFF
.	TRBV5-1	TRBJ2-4	CASSLDRGNIQYF
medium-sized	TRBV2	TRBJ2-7	CAIPMGLGDEQYF
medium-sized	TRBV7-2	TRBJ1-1	CASSLNRGYTEAFF
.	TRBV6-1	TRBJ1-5	CASSIWDKALQPQHF
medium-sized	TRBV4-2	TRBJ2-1	CASSQGSSGGPYNEQFF
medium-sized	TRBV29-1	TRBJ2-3	CSAPEATDTQYF
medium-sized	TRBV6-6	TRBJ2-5	CASSFYGPLETQYF
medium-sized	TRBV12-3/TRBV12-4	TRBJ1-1	CASSFGEGAEAFF
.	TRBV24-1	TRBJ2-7	CATSEGTGDDEQYF
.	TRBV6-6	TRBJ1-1	CASSAGETEAFF
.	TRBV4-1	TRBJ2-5	CASSQVGAGETQYF